The clone carrying this TCR beta chain was seen repeatedly, ten times or more. Its antigen is not identified. To make TCR beta libraries, researchers used iRepertoire HTBI primers and Arm-PCR of CDR3 regions. Each CDR3 protein is one row after TCRdb ran MiXCR on the multiplex PCR reads. The sample carries hundreds of thousands of distinct CDR3 sequences, roughly 12% recorded once. The CDR3 loop spans 13 amino acids. Germline-derived CDR1 and CDR2 are SNHLY and FYNNEI. Trimming stripped 6 bases from V and 1 base from J, with 9 bases between. Time point given: newly diagnosed GD, antithyroid drugs for less than 3 months. RNA extracted from PBMCs served as the sequencing template. This sample was taken from a study of regulatory T cells in long-lasting Graves disease. Whole-study findings and limits: Under persistent disease, TRBV28, TRBJ1-2 and TRBJ2-5 were used preferentially. Reduced TCR diversity was observed in persistent Graves' patients versus newly diagnosed patients. No thyroid tissue was studied; the work used peripheral blood only.

Another study also made use of these data, one on T cells in Graves' hyperthyroidism and ophthalmopathy. This second report adds: Most thyroid clonotypes expanded above 0.001 were also detected in blood.

V is TRBV2 and J is TRBJ1-1, with D perhaps matching TRBD1 (5 bases). This clonotype was sampled from a man under 40 with Graves disease. This specimen consisted of peripheral blood mononuclear cells (PBMCs), obtained at new diagnosis, from a patient treated with antithyroid drugs. The CDR3 bases are TGTGCCAGCAGGGTAGGACAGAACACTGAAGCTTTCTTT. Translation: CASRVGQNTEAFF. The full variable domain, with the rest looked up from reference TRBV2 and TRBJ1-1, is EPEVTQTPSHQVTQMGQEVILRCVPISNHLYFYWYRQILGQKVEFLVSFYNNEISEKSEIFDDQFSVERPDGSNFTLKIRSTKLEDSAMYFCASRVGQNTEAFFGQGTRLTVV.